This TCR beta chain was captured by sequencing in a study of blood T cell repertoires in COVID-19. Profiled with immunoSEQ multiplex PCR; TCRdb holds only in-frame clones, not every one. Here the sample spans almost 250,000 clones, roughly 85% being singletons. Trimming took 4 bases from V and 4 from J, leaving 11 bases between them. The CDR3 extends over 13 amino acids. Germline V gene lookup returns CDR1 SGHRS and CDR2 YFSETQ. This chain connects TRBV5-1 to TRBJ1-2; perhaps TRBD1 as D (5 bases). The sample consisted of PBMCs or T cells enriched from blood (not recorded which). The TCR was taken from a woman between 45 and 65 years old with acute COVID-19. The CDR3 here is CASSPTVGYGYTF. The CDR3 DNA is TGCGCCAGCAGCCCGACAGTGGGCTATGGCTACACCTTC. Full variable domain (remainder filled in from reference TRBV5-1 and TRBJ1-2): KAGVTQTPRYLIKTRGQQVTLSCSPISGHRSVSWYQQTPGQGLQFLFEYFSETQRNKGNFPGRFSGRQFSNSRSEMNVSTLELGDSALYLCASSPTVGYGYTFGSGTRLTVV.